Below, 9 T cell receptor beta chains from the same sample are listed, as sequenced in a study of control samples from healthy donors and cancer patients. Libraries were prepared by immunoSEQ multiplex PCR; TCRdb keeps only in-frame clonotypes and omits some of them. The table has about 160,000 clones, just under 95% seen once. Sequences were obtained from blood. The receptor set was obtained from a woman aged 55-69 years in good health.

The V and J genes are TRBV10-3 and TRBJ1-3, with D possibly being TRBD1 (6 bases). V lost 10 bases to trimming and J lost 4 bases, with 17 bases between them. The germline gives CDR1 ENHRY, CDR2 SYGVKD. This CDR3 contains 14 residues. CDR3 sequence reads: CATGGGLGGNTIYF. The CDR3, as DNA: TGTGCCACCGGGGGGGGCCTGGGAGGAAACACCATATATTTT.

The CDR3: CASKEGTSGGYGEQFF. The CDR3 DNA is TGTGCCAGTAAAGAGGGGACTAGCGGGGGGTACGGTGAGCAGTTCTTC. The rearrangement links TRBV19 to TRBJ2-1; 15 nucleotides match TRBD2. Trimming at V came to 7 bases and at J to 9 bases, leaving 10 bases not matched to a gene. The CDR3 runs 16 residues. Germline V gene data show CDR1 as LNHDA and CDR2 as SQIVND (reference sequence).

This CDR3 is CASSGLRNTIYF. In nucleotides, the CDR3 is TGTGCCAGTAGTGGGCTGAGGAACACCATATATTTT. The V gene is TRBV19, the J gene TRBJ1-3; no clear D gene. Germline-derived CDR1 and CDR2 are LNHDA and SQIVND (reference sequence). CDR3 length equals 12 residues. Trimming cost V 5 bases and J 7 bases, with 9 bases left between them.

This chain connects TRBV4-2 to TRBJ1-5, with D possibly being TRBD1 (6 bases). The CDR3 loop spans 16 amino acids. Germline-derived CDR1 and CDR2 are LGHNA and YNFKEQ. The V gene lost 3 bases and the J gene lost 5 bases, with 17 bases spanning the gap. CDR3 bases: TGTGCCAGCAGCCAGGCTTGGACAGAACAGTATCAGCCCCAGCATTTT. It specifies CASSQAWTEQYQPQHF.

This sequence joins TRBV27 and TRBJ1-4; 7 bases map to TRBD1. Germline assignment: CDR1 MNHEY and CDR2 SMNVEV (reference sequence). V shed 6 bases and J 7 bases; nucleotides not matched to a gene: 5. The CDR3 loop spans 13 amino acids. The CDR3 nucleotides are TGTGCCAGCAGCTCCGGGACAGTTGAAAAACTGTTTTTT. It encodes CASSSGTVEKLFF. The full variable domain, rest sourced from reference TRBV27 and TRBJ1-4, is EAQVTQNPRYLITVTGKKLTVTCSQNMNHEYMSWYRQDPGLGLRQIYYSMNVEVTDKGDVPEGYKVSRKEKRNFPLILESPSPNQTSLYFCASSSGTVEKLFFGSGTQLSVL.

The chain combines TRBV6-1 with TRBJ2-3; D unclear. The V gene's germline CDR1 is MNHNS and CDR2 SASEGT. Between the trimmed V and J ends, which lost 0 bases and 2 bases, there was a span of 15 bases. The CDR3 sequence is 17 residues long. In nucleotides, the CDR3 is TGTGCCAGCAGTGAAGCGTCAGCTAGGTACTCCACAGATACGCAGTATTTT. Amino acids: CASSEASARYSTDTQYF.

This clone has a single count. The rearrangement links TRBV19 to TRBJ1-1; 12 positions agree with TRBD1. Germline CDR1 reads LNHDA; CDR2 reads SQIVND (reference sequence). J lost 2 bases, V lost 5 bases, and 12 bases had no gene match. The CDR3 covers 18 residues. CDR3 region: CASSAGTGGRSVNTEAFF. The CDR3, as DNA: TGTGCCAGTAGTGCCGGGACAGGGGGCCGCTCGGTTAACACTGAAGCTTTCTTT.

The chain combines TRBV7-9 with TRBJ1-2; no clear D. The CDR3 length is 12 residues. V was cut by 1 base and J by 5 bases, with 5 bases left in between. The germline gives CDR1 SEHNR, CDR2 FQNEAQ (reference sequence). CDR3 residues: CASSLGRYGYTF. The CDR3 DNA follows: TGTGCCAGCAGCTTAGGGCGTTATGGCTACACCTTC.

V is TRBV4-2 and J is TRBJ2-1, with 7 bases aligning to TRBD2. V trimming: 1 base; J trimming: 0 bases; junction bases outside the gene matches: 9. From germline, CDR1 is LGHNA and CDR2 YNFKEQ. CDR3 size: 18 residues. CDR3 sequence: CASSQGAGDVGSYNEQFF. CDR3 sequence (DNA): TGTGCCAGCAGCCAAGGTGCGGGGGACGTAGGCTCCTACAATGAGCAGTTCTTC.